These 27 T cell receptor beta chains originate from one sample sequenced in a study of cytomegalovirus exposure and HLA in healthy donors. PCR used 60 Vbeta primers and 13 Jbeta primers. Repertoires were generated with immunoSEQ multiplex PCR, while TCRdb's copy carries only in-frame clones and drops some. The table has 130,000 or so clones, about 80% seen once. The source material was PBMCs. These receptor sequences come from a woman between 18 and 29 years old in good health and CMV-seronegative.

The V call is TRBV7-3, the J call TRBJ1-2; 8 bases align to TRBD1. The germline gives CDR1 SGHTA, CDR2 FQGTGA. This CDR3 is built from 13 residues. Losses at the gene ends were 6 bases for V and 7 bases for J; bases not matched to a gene: 7. This CDR3 is CASSPGQGIGYTF. The CDR3, as DNA: TGTGCCAGCAGTCCTGGACAGGGAATTGGCTACACCTTC.

The count of this clone is one. This rearrangement joins TRBV18 to TRBJ1-1; D is ambiguous. The germline V gene encodes CDR1 KGHSH and CDR2 LQKENI. CDR3 size: 12 residues. Trimming took off 3 bases at V and 0 bases at J, with 2 bases between the two ends. The CDR3 DNA is TGTGCCAGCTCACCCATGAACACTGAAGCTTTCTTT. It codes for CASSPMNTEAFF.

There are a few counts of this clone. This chain joins TRBV7-9 and TRBJ1-5; the match to TRBD1 covers 10 bases. V dropped 6 bases and J dropped 6; count of bases not matched to a gene: 5. The germline V gene encodes CDR1 SEHNR and CDR2 FQNEAQ (reference sequence). The CDR3 covers 14 residues. CDR3 sequence: CASSHGQGGQPQHF. For the CDR3, the DNA is TGTGCCAGCAGTCACGGACAGGGGGGTCAGCCCCAGCATTTT.

V and J are TRBV7-8 and TRBJ1-3; 10 nucleotides match TRBD1. The CDR3 is made up of 17 amino acids. Germline values: CDR1 SGHVS, CDR2 FQNEAQ. CDR3 region: CATTGTGAVYSGNTIYF. CDR3 DNA: TGTGCGACCACCGGGACAGGGGCTGTCTACTCTGGAAACACCATATATTTT.

The chain is built from TRBV30 and TRBJ1-2; TRBD1 might be the D (6 bases). V lost 1 base and J lost 4, with 10 bases in between. CDR1 and CDR2 (germline): GTSNPN, SVGIG (reference sequence). The CDR3 loop spans 13 amino acids. Here the CDR3 reads CAWSGRGAYGYTF. CDR3 bases: TGTGCCTGGAGTGGACGGGGGGCCTATGGCTACACCTTC.

V is TRBV7-9 and J is TRBJ2-7, with D perhaps TRBD2 (6 bases). The ends were cut back, 0 bases at V and 6 bases at J, with 9 bases in the middle. In germline, CDR1 is SEHNR, CDR2 FQNEAQ (reference sequence). This CDR3 has 13 amino acids. CDR3 sequence (DNA): TGTGCCAGCAGCTTAGCTGGAGGGATCGAGCAGTACTTC. Protein: CASSLAGGIEQYF.

The rearrangement uses TRBV11-3 and TRBJ1-1; D remains unclear. The ends were cut back, 5 bases at V and 4 bases at J, with 8 bases in the middle. Germline CDR1 reads SGHNT; CDR2 reads YENEEA. The CDR3 totals 12 residues. CDR3 sequence (DNA): TGTGCCAGCAGCCGAGAATCCACTGAAGCTTTCTTT. It encodes CASSRESTEAFF. The full variable domain, completed using reference TRBV11-3 and TRBJ1-1, is EAGVVQSPRYKIIEKKQPVAFWCNPISGHNTLYWYLQNLGQGPELLIRYENEEAVDDSQLPKDRFSAERLKGVDSTLKIQPAELGDSAVYLCASSRESTEAFFGQGTRLTVV.

V usage is TRBV7-2 and J usage is TRBJ1-4; 7 nucleotides align to TRBD1. CDR3 length equals 15 residues. The V gene's germline CDR1 is SGHTA and CDR2 FQGNSA. Trimming cost V 6 bases and J 4 bases; bases outside gene matches: 8. The CDR3 bases are TGTGCCAGCAGTCAAACAGGGGTCGGTAATGAAAAACTGTTTTTT. Translation gives CASSQTGVGNEKLFF.

CDR3 region: CAWSQQVNQPQHF. The CDR3 nucleotides are TGTGCCTGGAGTCAGCAGGTTAATCAGCCCCAGCATTTT. The J gene is TRBJ1-5, the V gene TRBV30, with D unresolved. This CDR3 region has 13 residues. The germline V gene has CDR1 GTSNPN and CDR2 SVGIG (reference sequence). The germline V and J ends were trimmed by 2 bases and 4 bases, with 9 bases remaining between them.

V gene TRBV14 combines with J gene TRBJ2-5; perhaps TRBD1 as D (6 bases). There are 14 residues in the CDR3. The germline CDR1 and CDR2 sequences are SGHDN and FVKESK. Trimming cost V 4 bases and J 2 bases, with 11 bases left between them. The CDR3 sequence is CASSPGQIQETQYF. The CDR3 nucleotides are TGTGCCAGCAGCCCCGGACAGATTCAAGAGACCCAGTACTTC. Full variable domain (outside the CDR3, taken from reference TRBV14 and TRBJ2-5): EAGVTQFPSHSVIEKGQTVTLRCDPISGHDNLYWYRRVMGKEIKFLLHFVKESKQDESGMPNNRFLAERTGGTYSTLKVQPAELEDSGVYFCASSPGQIQETQYFGPGTRLLVL.

The chain has TRBV9 and TRBJ1-4; TRBD1 matches 9 bases. This CDR3 comprises 16 residues. Germline trimming cut 0 bases from V and 7 bases from J; bases unmatched to any gene: 7. The germline V gene encodes CDR1 SGDLS and CDR2 YYNGEE. CDR3 coding DNA: TGTGCCAGCAGCGTAGAAGGGGGACAGGGAAGTGAAAAACTGTTTTTT. It yields the protein CASSVEGGQGSEKLFF.

The chain combines TRBV5-1 with TRBJ1-4; a weak D match, TRBD1 (6 bases). V was pared by 0 bases and J by 7 bases, with 13 bases between. CDR1 is SGHRS and CDR2 is YFSETQ in the germline V gene. The CDR3 consists of 15 residues. The CDR3 DNA follows: TGCGCCAGCAGCTTGGTTGCAGGGGCGGGTGAAAAACTGTTTTTT. As protein: CASSLVAGAGEKLFF.

The genes are TRBV9 and TRBJ2-1, with D possibly matching TRBD2 (6 bases). The CDR3 covers 16 residues. V shed 1 base and J shed 0 bases, with 11 bases lying between them. Germline CDR1 and CDR2: SGDLS and YYNGEE. The CDR3 DNA sequence: TGTGCCAGCAGCGTAAGTAGCGGATTCTCCTACAATGAGCAGTTCTTC. It specifies CASSVSSGFSYNEQFF. Variable domain in full (rest from reference TRBV9 and TRBJ2-1): DSGVTQTPKHLITATGQRVTLRCSPRSGDLSVYWYQQSLDQGLQFLIQYYNGEERAKGNILERFSAQQFPDLHSELNLSSLELGDSALYFCASSVSSGFSYNEQFFGPGTRLTVL.

The chain employs TRBV6-5 and TRBJ1-2, with D unclear. Germline assignment: CDR1 MNHEY and CDR2 SVGAGI. V was pared by 9 bases and J by 3 bases, with 14 bases between. The CDR3 is 13 amino acids. Written as DNA, the CDR3 is TGTGCCAGTCTTTCCGGGAGTCACTATGGCTACACCTTC. This encodes CASLSGSHYGYTF.

This chain uses TRBV28 with TRBJ2-1, with 7 bases that match TRBD2. J lost 10 bases, V lost 2 bases, and 5 bases had no gene match. The CDR3 is 13 amino acids. Looked up from germline, CDR1 is MDHEN and CDR2 is SYDVKM. The CDR3 spells CASSLGEGSEQFF. CDR3 sequence (DNA): TGTGCCAGCAGTTTAGGGGAGGGATCGGAGCAGTTCTTC.

The chain combines TRBV5-4 with TRBJ1-2, with D possibly TRBD1 on 5 matching bases. Between the trimmed V and J ends, which lost 5 bases and 6 bases, there was a span of 8 bases. Germline V gives CDR1 SGHNT, CDR2 YYREEE (reference sequence). CDR3 length: 11 amino acids. The CDR3 here is CASRWGDGYTF. In DNA, the CDR3 is TGTGCCAGCAGGTGGGGGGATGGCTACACCTTC.

CDR3 bases: TGTGCCAGCAGCCCGAGTGGGCTGAACTATGGCTACACCTTC. It codes for CASSPSGLNYGYTF. The genes are TRBV5-6 and TRBJ1-2, with D uncertain. V lost 4 bases and J 2 bases, leaving 12 bases between the germline ends. Germline-derived CDR1 and CDR2 are SGHDT and YYEEEE. This CDR3 spans 14 amino acids.

The V call is TRBV2, the J call TRBJ1-2; D gene ambiguous. With 6 bases removed from V and 5 bases from J, the gap between germline ends came to 13 bases. This CDR3 is built from 13 residues. Looked up from germline, CDR1 is SNHLY and CDR2 is FYNNEI. The CDR3 loop is CASRDEIAYGYTF. CDR3 in DNA: TGTGCCAGCAGGGACGAAATAGCGTATGGCTACACCTTC.

V gene TRBV19 combines with J gene TRBJ1-2; D unresolved. The germline V and J ends were trimmed by 4 bases and 7 bases, with 19 bases remaining between them. The CDR3 has 15 amino acids. Germline CDR1 reads LNHDA; CDR2 reads SQIVND (reference sequence). The CDR3 nucleotides are TGTGCCAGTAGTACCCCGGACGGGATATTTTTTGGCTACACCTTC. Its translation: CASSTPDGIFFGYTF.

V is TRBV7-6 and J is TRBJ2-7, with unresolved D. Germline CDR1 reads SGHVS; CDR2 reads FNYEAQ. The CDR3 sequence is 13 residues long. The ends were cut back, 2 bases at V and 5 bases at J, with 10 bases in the middle. The CDR3 loop reads CASSLTPQNEQYF. CDR3 nucleotides: TGTGCCAGCAGCTTAACCCCGCAGAACGAGCAGTACTTC.

This clone was seen just once. The chain uses TRBV19 and TRBJ1-2; D perhaps matches TRBD1 (6 bases). Germline lookup yields CDR1 LNHDA and CDR2 SQIVND (reference sequence). Between the trimmed V and J ends, which lost 7 bases and 3 bases, there was a span of 18 bases. This CDR3 contains 15 residues. The CDR3 reads CASTSSPDRYYGYTF. The CDR3 region has the DNA TGTGCCAGTACCTCCTCTCCCGACAGGTACTATGGCTACACCTTC.

The chain couples TRBV2 to TRBJ2-3; D may be TRBD2 (5 bases). Per germline, CDR1 SNHLY and CDR2 FYNNEI. Trimming cost V 5 bases and J 4 bases, with 13 bases left between them. The CDR3 extends over 14 amino acids. The DNA of the CDR3 is TGTGCCAGCAGTCCCCGGGATTACTCAGATACGCAGTATTTT. This codes for CASSPRDYSDTQYF. Full variable domain (outside the CDR3, taken from reference TRBV2 and TRBJ2-3): EPEVTQTPSHQVTQMGQEVILRCVPISNHLYFYWYRQILGQKVEFLVSFYNNEISEKSEIFDDQFSVERPDGSNFTLKIRSTKLEDSAMYFCASSPRDYSDTQYFGPGTRLTVL.

The V gene is TRBV7-3, the J gene TRBJ2-7, with 9 bases fitting TRBD2. With 0 bases clipped from V and 4 bases from J, the junction kept 4 bases outside the gene matches. The germline gives CDR1 SGHTA, CDR2 FQGTGA. The CDR3 covers 15 residues. CDR3 coding DNA: TGTGCCAGCAGCTTAACTAGCGGGGGACAATACGAGCAGTACTTC. It yields the protein CASSLTSGGQYEQYF.

The J gene is TRBJ2-1, the V gene TRBV5-1; TRBD1 is a possible D gene (5 bases). V was shortened by 0 bases and J by 8 bases, with 18 bases between the two germline ends. Looked up from germline, CDR1 is SGHRS and CDR2 is YFSETQ. This CDR3 region has 16 residues. In nucleotides, the CDR3 is TGCGCCAGCAGCTTGGCCTCCGGAACAGGTGATTATGAGCAGTTCTTC. Amino acid sequence: CASSLASGTGDYEQFF.

This chain connects TRBV7-9 to TRBJ2-7; 12 nucleotides align to TRBD2. Trimming at V came to 1 base and at J to 0 bases, leaving 1 base not matched to a gene. The CDR3 has 16 residues. Germline assignment: CDR1 SEHNR and CDR2 FQNEAQ (reference sequence). The chain's CDR3 is CASSLGGLAGSYEQYF. In nucleotides, the CDR3 is TGTGCCAGCAGCTTAGGGGGACTAGCGGGCTCCTACGAGCAGTACTTC. Variable domain in full (rest from reference TRBV7-9 and TRBJ2-7): DTGVSQNPRHKITKRGQNVTFRCDPISEHNRLYWYRQTLGQGPEFLTYFQNEAQLEKSRLLSDRFSAERPKGSFSTLEIQRTEQGDSAMYLCASSLGGLAGSYEQYFGPGTRLTVT.

The chain combines TRBV7-8 with TRBJ2-5; the match to TRBD1 covers 7 bases. Germline CDR1 and CDR2: SGHVS and FQNEAQ. V was clipped by 3 bases and J by 4 bases; unmatched bases: 5. CDR3 length equals 14 residues. CDR3 sequence: CASSLRGLGETQYF. The CDR3 DNA is TGTGCCAGCAGCTTGAGGGGGCTAGGAGAGACCCAGTACTTC. The variable domain in full, with the rest retrieved from reference TRBV7-8 and TRBJ2-5, is GAGVSQSPRYKVAKRGQDVALRCDPISGHVSLFWYQQALGQGPEFLTYFQNEAQLDKSGLPSDRFFAERPEGSVSTLKIQRTQQEDSAVYLCASSLRGLGETQYFGPGTRLLVL.

The chain uses TRBV5-1 and TRBJ2-5, with a possible D match to TRBD1 (6 bases). This CDR3 spans 15 amino acids. Germline V CDR1 and CDR2: SGHRS, YFSETQ. V was trimmed by 1 base and J by 2 bases, leaving 12 bases between them. The CDR3 spells CASSLRGLGQETQYF. The CDR3 DNA follows: TGCGCCAGCAGCTTGAGGGGGTTGGGTCAAGAGACCCAGTACTTC.